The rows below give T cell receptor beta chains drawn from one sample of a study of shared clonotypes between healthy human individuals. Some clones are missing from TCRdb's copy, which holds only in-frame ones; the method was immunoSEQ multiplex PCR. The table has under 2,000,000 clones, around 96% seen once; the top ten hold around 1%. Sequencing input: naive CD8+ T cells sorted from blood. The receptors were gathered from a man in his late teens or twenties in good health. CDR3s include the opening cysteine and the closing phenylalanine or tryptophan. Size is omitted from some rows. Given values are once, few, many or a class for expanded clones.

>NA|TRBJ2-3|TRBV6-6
CASNPGPYITDTQYF
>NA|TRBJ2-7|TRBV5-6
CASSLVLAGETGEQYF
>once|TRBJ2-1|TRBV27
CASSSPLQGHEQFF
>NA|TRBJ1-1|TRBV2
CASSEGIPGGGNTEAFF
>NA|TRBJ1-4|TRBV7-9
CASSRTGANEKLFF
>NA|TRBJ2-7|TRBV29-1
CSVVGSFGSEQYF
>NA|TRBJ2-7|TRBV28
CASSLRGANYEQYF
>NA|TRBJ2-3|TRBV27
CASSLGEDTQYF
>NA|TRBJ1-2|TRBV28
CASSFPGIHGYTF
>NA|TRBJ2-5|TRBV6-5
CASTQTGYSETQYF
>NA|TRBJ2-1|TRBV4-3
CASSQDAGGSSYNEQFF
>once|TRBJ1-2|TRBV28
CASSFPSDPGYTF
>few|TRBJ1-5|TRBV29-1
CSVQTGDSNQPQHF
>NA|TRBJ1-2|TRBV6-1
CASSDSDKGRGYYGYTF
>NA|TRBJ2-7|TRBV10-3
CAISVGGGYEQYF
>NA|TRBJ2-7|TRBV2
CASRIATGVVYEQYF
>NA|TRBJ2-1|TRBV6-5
CASSYLGGYNEQFF
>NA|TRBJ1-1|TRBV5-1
CASSVTGGKDTEAFF
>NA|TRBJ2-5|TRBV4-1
CASSQLADKRTQYF
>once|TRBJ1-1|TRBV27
CASSSAGTEAFF
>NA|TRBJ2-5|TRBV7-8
CASSLGGGSAETQYF
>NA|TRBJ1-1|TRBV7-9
CASSRGNTEAFF
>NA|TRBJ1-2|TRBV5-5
CASSLERDHYGYTF
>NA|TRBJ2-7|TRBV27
CASSHQGSSYEQYF
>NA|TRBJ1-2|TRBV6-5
CASSSEWGQGSYGYTF
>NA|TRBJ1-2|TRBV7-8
CASSLRDGANYGYTF
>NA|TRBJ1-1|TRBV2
CASSASGSPEAFF
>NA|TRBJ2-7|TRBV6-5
CASSYSIGQVTYEQYF
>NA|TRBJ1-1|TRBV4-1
CASSQVQGDAFF
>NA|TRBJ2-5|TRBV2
CASNRLAGGRETQYF
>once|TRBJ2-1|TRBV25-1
CASSDTSSYNEQFF
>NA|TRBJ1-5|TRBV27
CASSSVGGGQPQHF
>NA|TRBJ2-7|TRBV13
CASSLFGTSYEQYF
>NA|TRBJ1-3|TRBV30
CAWSVGQVTSTIYF
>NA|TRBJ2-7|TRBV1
CTSSQRREYF
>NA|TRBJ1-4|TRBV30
CAWSPFTVEKLFF
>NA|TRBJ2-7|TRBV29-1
CSVYIPGQASSYEQYF
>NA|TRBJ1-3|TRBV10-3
CAIKTGGAGNTIYF
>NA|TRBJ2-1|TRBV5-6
CASSLADSGATYNEQFF
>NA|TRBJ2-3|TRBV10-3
CAISESRARIADTQYF
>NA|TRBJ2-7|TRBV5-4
CASSLDPGLTYEQYF
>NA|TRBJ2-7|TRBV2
CASRSGSPYEQYF
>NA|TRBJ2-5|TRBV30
CAWSLSLGTQYF
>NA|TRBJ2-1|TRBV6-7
CASSYLTEFGSYNEQFF
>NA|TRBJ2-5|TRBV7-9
CASSETGGGRTQYF
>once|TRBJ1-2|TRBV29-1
CSAEQGEGRGYTF
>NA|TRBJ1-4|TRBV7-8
CASSFRKTNEKLFF